Listed here are 32 T cell receptor beta chains from one sample, sequenced in a study of CD8 T cells in ankylosing spondylitis (dated by TCRdb to about 2017). Library method: 5' RACE. Instrument on record: Illumina HiSeq 2500. The raw public reads went through TCRdb reprocessing: fastp at Q25, MiXCR clone calling, in-frame beta chains kept. Each CDR3 protein gets just one entry, which takes the most common genes and DNA from the rows behind it. The sample contains tens of thousands of distinct CDR3 sequences, more than 9.5% of them found a single time. The ten most abundant clones make up roughly 1.5% of the sample. The source material was blood, either unsorted or a sorted T cell fraction (not recorded which). Receptor source: a male donor with ankylosing spondylitis or in good health (not recorded which).

This clonotype has a count of ten or more. This sequence joins TRBV20-1 and TRBJ2-7; D gene unclear. V gave up 1 base and J gave up 7 bases, with 11 bases separating them. CDR1 and CDR2 (germline): DFQATT, SNEGSKA (reference sequence). CDR3 length: 12 amino acids. The DNA for the CDR3 is TGCAGTGCTAGAGGTTTTGGCCGGGAGCAGTACTTC. Translating gives CSARGFGREQYF.

This clonotype has a count of ten or more. One junction end does not reproduce the germline sequence, and a read error may be involved. This sequence joins TRBV5-1 and TRBJ2-7, with D perhaps given as TRBD1 or TRBD2 (6 bases each). Per germline, CDR1 SGHRS and CDR2 YFSETQ. The length of the CDR3 is 13 residues. The CDR3: CASSGGGTYEQYF. The CDR3 DNA follows: TGTGCCAGCAGTGGAGGGGGAACCTACGAGCAGTACTTC.

This clonotype is termed medium-sized. This chain links TRBV29-1 with TRBJ2-7; TRBD1 matches 8 bases. V trimming: 4 bases; J trimming: 10 bases; junction bases outside the gene matches: 6. The germline V gene has CDR1 SQVTM and CDR2 ANQGSEA. The CDR3 covers 11 residues. This chain's CDR3 is CSVGPGGNQYF. The CDR3 bases are TGCAGCGTTGGACCAGGGGGCAATCAGTACTTC.

This clonotype was counted many times. This chain connects TRBV3-1 to TRBJ1-4; D remains unclear. The germline gives CDR1 LGHDT, CDR2 YNNKEL (reference sequence). V lost 0 bases, J lost 0 bases, and 8 bases lay in between. The CDR3 runs 16 residues. This CDR3 is CASSQDLGATNEKLFF. The CDR3 region has the DNA TGTGCCAGCAGCCAAGATCTCGGGGCAACTAATGAAAAACTGTTTTTT.

This clonotype showed up just a few times. V is TRBV14 and J is TRBJ2-1; D ambiguous. The germline V and J ends were trimmed by 0 bases and 7 bases, with 7 bases remaining between them. This CDR3 spans 13 amino acids. Germline CDR1 is SGHDN and CDR2 is FVKESK. The CDR3 is CASSQDLGNEQFF. The CDR3 nucleotides read TGTGCCAGCAGCCAAGATCTAGGAAATGAGCAGTTCTTC. Using reference TRBV14 and TRBJ2-1 for the parts outside the CDR3, the full variable domain is EAGVTQFPSHSVIEKGQTVTLRCDPISGHDNLYWYRRVMGKEIKFLLHFVKESKQDESGMPNNRFLAERTGGTYSTLKVQPAELEDSGVYFCASSQDLGNEQFFGPGTRLTVL.

In its sample, this clonotype was seen a few times. The chain combines TRBV25-1 with TRBJ2-2; the D call may be TRBD1 or TRBD2 (5 bases each). Germline V gives CDR1 MGHDK, CDR2 SYGVNS. This CDR3 spans 15 amino acids. Trimming cost V 5 bases and J 3 bases, with 13 bases left between them. The CDR3 loop is CASSPGRLHTGELFF. In nucleotides, the CDR3 is TGTGCCAGCAGTCCGGGGCGACTACACACCGGGGAGCTGTTTTTT.

This clonotype was detected many times. The chain uses TRBV5-1 and TRBJ2-5, with 8 bases that match TRBD1. Trimming cost V 0 bases and J 4 bases; bases outside gene matches: 8. Germline-derived CDR1 and CDR2 are SGHRS and YFSETQ. The CDR3 is 16 residues long. The CDR3 nucleotides read TGCGCCAGCAGCTTGGGTCCGCAGGGGGCTAGAGAGACCCAGTACTTC. It translates to CASSLGPQGARETQYF.

This chain uses TRBV7-8 with TRBJ1-5, with TRBD1 matching over 9 bases. Per the germline V gene, CDR1 is SGHVS and CDR2 is FQNEAQ. The CDR3 is 15 amino acids. With 5 bases clipped from V and 6 bases from J, the junction kept 8 bases outside the gene matches. The chain's CDR3 is CASSPGDRDSQPQHF. DNA of the CDR3: TGTGCCAGCAGCCCCGGGGACAGGGACTCTCAGCCCCAGCATTTT.

The table lists this clonotype with many counts. CDR3: CASSKSRGNLRTDTQYF. The CDR3 region has the DNA TGTGCCAGCAGCAAGTCCAGGGGGAACCTTCGCACAGATACGCAGTATTTT. The chain links TRBV3-1 to TRBJ2-3, with 7 bases matching TRBD1. The CDR3 runs to 17 residues. The V gene's germline CDR1 is LGHDT and CDR2 YNNKEL (reference sequence). J gave up 1 base and V 5 bases, and 12 bases lay outside the gene matches.

This clonotype was picked up many times. The CDR3 loop is CASSLGQGLIEQYF. CDR3 nucleotides: TGCGCCAGCAGCTTGGGACAGGGATTAATCGAGCAGTACTTC. This chain uses TRBV5-1 with TRBJ2-7; 7 bases match TRBD1. CDR3 length equals 14 residues. Looked up from germline, CDR1 is SGHRS and CDR2 is YFSETQ. The J segment lost 6 bases and the V segment lost 0 bases, leaving 6 bases of the junction unmatched.

This clonotype was counted many times. V is TRBV12-3 or TRBV12-4 and J is TRBJ1-1; D remains unclear. This CDR3 has 12 amino acids. Trimming took 8 bases from V and 5 from J, leaving 12 bases between them. The CDR3, as DNA: TGTGCCAGCGAGACAACTGGGACTGAAGCTTTCTTT. Translation gives CASETTGTEAFF.

There are many counts of this clonotype. This rearrangement joins TRBV12-3 or TRBV12-4 to TRBJ1-3; tentative D call: TRBD1 (5 bases). This CDR3 has 17 residues. The germline V and J ends were trimmed by 0 bases and 0 bases, with 12 bases remaining between them. CDR3 residues: CASSLATGESSGNTIYF. Here the CDR3 DNA reads TGTGCCAGCAGTTTAGCGACGGGGGAGAGCTCTGGAAACACCATATATTTT.

This clonotype was counted at least ten times. This chain joins TRBV5-1 and TRBJ1-5, with TRBD1 matching 8 bases. The CDR3 contains 15 residues. The J segment lost 6 bases and the V segment lost 4 bases, leaving 9 bases of the junction unmatched. Looked up from germline, CDR1 is SGHRS and CDR2 is YFSETQ. The CDR3 coding sequence is TGCGCCAGCAGCCCTACAGGGGGAGGGTTTCAGCCCCAGCATTTT. Protein: CASSPTGGGFQPQHF.

This clonotype was recorded at least ten times. The chain employs TRBV24-1 and TRBJ2-1; D is unresolved. This CDR3 has 13 amino acids. Per the germline V gene, CDR1 is KGHDR and CDR2 is SFDVKD. V gave up 2 bases and J gave up 9 bases, with 10 bases separating them. The CDR3 region has the DNA TGTGCCACCAGTGATTCTACTATCCCTGAGCAGTTCTTC. Its protein product is CATSDSTIPEQFF.

Concerning this clonotype itself: This clone may be a read error of a much larger clone one base away. The V gene is TRBV6-1, the J gene TRBJ2-2, with D maybe TRBD1 (6 bases). The CDR3 is 16 amino acids. V was pared by 10 bases and J by 0 bases, with 18 bases between. Per germline, CDR1 MNHNS and CDR2 SASEGT. The CDR3 DNA follows: TGTGCCACAGGGGTACCTCCAAATGCGAACACCGGGGAGCTGTTTTTT. Translation gives CATGVPPNANTGELFF.

In its sample, this clonotype was seen many times. The V gene is TRBV20-1, the J gene TRBJ1-2; D is ambiguous. The CDR3 has 12 amino acids. Germline CDR1 and CDR2: DFQATT and SNEGSKA (reference sequence). The ends were cut back, 3 bases at V and 4 bases at J, with 9 bases in the middle. The CDR3 DNA sequence: TGCAGTGCTAGTCAGTTGACCTATGGCTACACCTTC. Amino acids: CSASQLTYGYTF.

This clonotype showed up many times. This CDR3 reads CASSSGQTHTGELFF. The CDR3 coding sequence is TGTGCCAGCAGTTCTGGACAGACTCACACCGGGGAGCTGTTTTTT. The chain links TRBV6-2 or TRBV6-3 to TRBJ2-2, with a tentative D call TRBD1 (6 bases). V was clipped by 4 bases and J by 3 bases, with 12 bases between them. This CDR3 has 15 amino acids. Germline CDR1 MNHEY, CDR2 SVGEGT.

This chain uses TRBV18 with TRBJ1-6, with unresolved D. Looked up from germline, CDR1 is KGHSH and CDR2 is LQKENI. V was clipped by 2 bases and J by 9 bases, with 5 bases between them. The CDR3 consists of 12 residues. CDR3 amino acids: CASSPEGSPLHF. DNA for the CDR3: TGTGCCAGCTCACCAGAGGGTTCACCCCTCCACTTT.

V usage is TRBV7-2 and J usage is TRBJ2-3, with 8 bases identical to TRBD2. Germline V gene sequence: CDR1 SGHTA, CDR2 FQGNSA. Trimming cost V 0 bases and J 1 base; bases outside gene matches: 9. The CDR3 has 18 amino acids. This CDR3 reads CASSLARGALIRTDTQYF. The CDR3 nucleotides are TGTGCCAGCAGCTTAGCGCGGGGGGCGCTGATTCGCACAGATACGCAGTATTTT.

By share, this clonotype counts as medium-sized (0.01 to 0.1%). The chain uses TRBV7-2 and TRBJ1-6; no clear D gene. CDR1 SGHTA and CDR2 FQGNSA come from the germline V gene. V lost 3 bases and J lost 7, with 7 bases in between. The CDR3 is 13 amino acids. The DNA of the CDR3 is TGTGCCAGCAGCTTTATGGGGAATTCACCCCTCCACTTT. As protein: CASSFMGNSPLHF.

This clonotype came up many times. The chain employs TRBV29-1 and TRBJ1-1; D unclear. Germline V lookup: CDR1 SQVTM, CDR2 ANQGSEA. This CDR3 is built from 10 residues. Trimming removed 4 bases at V and 11 bases at J, with 11 bases between. This CDR3 reads CSVVNSGAFF. The CDR3 region has the DNA TGCAGCGTTGTTAACAGTGGGGCTTTCTTT.

This clonotype was observed at least ten times. The V gene is TRBV10-3, the J gene TRBJ1-2; a weak D match, TRBD1 (5 bases). This CDR3 spans 15 amino acids. Trimming removed 2 bases from V and 2 bases from J, with 12 bases in between. Germline CDR1 and CDR2: ENHRY and SYGVKD. Here the CDR3 reads CAISEGRDGNYGYTF. The CDR3 DNA is TGTGCCATCAGTGAGGGGAGGGACGGAAACTATGGCTACACCTTC.

The chain links TRBV20-1 to TRBJ2-3; D not resolved. Per the germline V gene, CDR1 is DFQATT and CDR2 is SNEGSKA (reference sequence). V gave up 6 bases and J gave up 2 bases, with 15 bases separating them. The CDR3 extends over 14 amino acids. CDR3: CSAPRQSSTDTQYF. The CDR3 DNA sequence: TGCAGTGCCCCGAGGCAGTCCTCCACAGATACGCAGTATTTT.

This clonotype was detected only a few times. The chain is built from TRBV19 and TRBJ2-6; D is unresolved. The V gene's germline CDR1 is LNHDA and CDR2 SQIVND (reference sequence). This CDR3 has 15 amino acids. Trimming took 5 bases from V and 0 from J, leaving 8 bases between them. The DNA for the CDR3 is TGTGCCAGTAGTCCCCAGCCCTCTGGGGCCAACGTCCTGACTTTC. This sequence encodes CASSPQPSGANVLTF.

This clonotype was seen ten or more times. The chain combines TRBV6-4 with TRBJ2-1; TRBD2 agrees at 12 bases. Per germline, CDR1 MRHNA and CDR2 SNTAGT. The CDR3 contains 17 residues. Trimming at V came to 1 base and at J to 4 bases, leaving 5 bases not matched to a gene. The CDR3 protein is CASSDFPLAGGYNEQFF. The CDR3 nucleotides are TGTGCCAGCAGTGACTTCCCCCTAGCGGGGGGGTACAATGAGCAGTTCTTC.

This clonotype turned up a few times. The chain recombines TRBV5-1 with TRBJ2-2; 9 nucleotides align to TRBD1. With V trimmed by 5 bases and J by 6 bases, 2 bases remained unmatched. Germline CDR1 is SGHRS and CDR2 is YFSETQ. The CDR3 sequence is 13 residues long. CDR3 loop: CASRDRGSGELFF. In nucleotides, the CDR3 is TGCGCCAGCAGGGACAGGGGATCCGGGGAGCTGTTTTTT. Supplemented by reference TRBV5-1 and TRBJ2-2, the full variable domain reads KAGVTQTPRYLIKTRGQQVTLSCSPISGHRSVSWYQQTPGQGLQFLFEYFSETQRNKGNFPGRFSGRQFSNSRSEMNVSTLELGDSALYLCASRDRGSGELFFGEGSRLTVL.

This clonotype was seen at least ten times. The chain carries TRBV12-3 or TRBV12-4 and TRBJ1-2; D not resolved. Trimming took 3 bases from V and 1 from J, leaving 18 bases between them. The CDR3 runs to 17 residues. This chain's CDR3 is CASSFRLDGGINYGYTF. In DNA form, the CDR3 reads TGTGCCAGCAGTTTCAGGTTGGACGGTGGGATTAACTATGGCTACACCTTC.

Many counts were recorded for this clonotype. V is TRBV5-1 and J is TRBJ2-1; possibly TRBD1 for D (5 bases). V was shortened by 0 bases and J by 8 bases, with 12 bases between the two germline ends. The germline V gene has CDR1 SGHRS and CDR2 YFSETQ. The CDR3 is 14 amino acids. The CDR3 loop reads CASSLGAGNHEQFF. The CDR3 DNA reads as TGCGCCAGCAGCTTGGGTGCAGGGAATCATGAGCAGTTCTTC.

This clonotype was seen ten or more times. The genes are TRBV10-3 and TRBJ2-3; 9 bases fit TRBD2. The CDR3 length is 14 residues. Germline CDR1 ENHRY, CDR2 SYGVKD. The chain's CDR3 is CAVKRGANTDTQYF. CDR3 DNA: TGTGCAGTCAAGCGGGGGGCGAACACAGATACGCAGTATTTT.

In its sample, this clonotype was seen many times. The chain uses TRBV4-2 and TRBJ2-5, with 10 nucleotides matching TRBD1. Germline V gene data show CDR1 as LGHNA and CDR2 as YNFKEQ. The CDR3 extends over 16 amino acids. The V segment lost 4 bases and the J segment 1 base; nucleotides outside the gene matches: 6. CDR3 in amino acids: CASSPTGTGVQETQYF. The CDR3 DNA reads as TGTGCCAGCAGCCCGACCGGGACAGGGGTCCAAGAGACCCAGTACTTC.

This clonotype has a handful of counts. The J gene is TRBJ2-1, the V gene TRBV5-6; D not certain. The V gene's germline CDR1 is SGHDT and CDR2 YYEEEE. The CDR3 is 17 amino acids. Trimming left V 2 bases short and J 0 bases short, with 15 bases between. As DNA, the CDR3 is TGTGCCAGCAGCTTAATGTGGAAAAGGAGCTCCTACAATGAGCAGTTCTTC. It yields the protein CASSLMWKRSSYNEQFF. Filled out from reference TRBV5-6 and TRBJ2-1, the complete variable domain reads DAGVTQSPTHLIKTRGQQVTLRCSPKSGHDTVSWYQQALGQGPQFIFQYYEEEERQRGNFPDRFSGHQFPNYSSELNVNALLLGDSALYLCASSLMWKRSSYNEQFFGPGTRLTVL.

The chain joins TRBV5-1 to TRBJ1-2; the match to TRBD1 covers 8 bases. V gave up 3 bases and J gave up 8 bases; unmatched junction bases: 12. Germline V lookup: CDR1 SGHRS, CDR2 YFSETQ. This CDR3 has 15 residues. The chain's CDR3 is CASSSWTGRAEGYTF. CDR3 DNA sequence: TGCGCCAGCAGCTCCTGGACAGGGAGGGCGGAAGGCTACACCTTC.